Listed below are T cell receptor beta chains from one sample, sequenced in a study of OX40 agonist ivuxolimab in advanced cancers. Profiling relied on immunoSEQ multiplex PCR, and the TCRdb table lists in-frame clones only, not all of them. Counted here are just over 90,000 clones, roughly 90% occurring once; the ten biggest clones make up more than 3%. Here the sequenced sample was CD4+ or CD8+ T cells sorted from blood, taken in a trial of the OX40 agonist ivuxolimab. These receptors originate from an adult with an advanced solid tumor such as melanoma, head and neck, liver or kidney cancer. Each CDR3 is given with its conserved first and last residue. Each record gives: clone size, J gene, V gene, D gene, CDR3 protein. The D gene is left open where the match is weak. Some rows mark clone size as missing; the rest say once, few, many or name a class of expanded clone.

NA | TRBJ2-4 | TRBV21-1 | NA | CASSKDYLPGEAKNIQYF
NA | TRBJ2-1 | TRBV29-1 | TRBD2 | CSVSGTSGSNEQFF
NA | TRBJ2-7 | TRBV19 | NA | CASSIYGGDYEQYF
NA | TRBJ2-6 | TRBV5-4 | TRBD1 | CASTAGGPGANVLTF
NA | TRBJ2-3 | TRBV13 | NA | CASSIIRGTDTQYF
once | TRBJ1-1 | TRBV27 | TRBD1 | CASSYRGGMNTEAFF
NA | TRBJ2-3 | TRBV27 | NA | CASSLGGWDTQYF
NA | TRBJ1-1 | TRBV7-9 | NA | CASSSNRVRDTEAFF
NA | TRBJ2-7 | TRBV27 | NA | CASSLKPGQERYEQYF
NA | TRBJ2-7 | TRBV25-1 | NA | CASSEYRETAGEQYF
once | TRBJ2-7 | TRBV14 | NA | CASSLSSYEQYF
few | TRBJ1-6 | TRBV4-1 | NA | CASRLGGDLGFNSPLHF
once | TRBJ1-5 | TRBV9 | NA | CASSATGSGNQPQHF
NA | TRBJ1-5 | TRBV25-1 | TRBD1 | CASSSGGEGPQHF
NA | TRBJ2-5 | TRBV6-5 | TRBD2 | CASSPMGGETQYF
NA | TRBJ1-2 | TRBV6-5 | NA | CASSFGEDSLYGYTF
NA | TRBJ1-5 | TRBV2 | NA | CASSEEAGPPDQPQHF
NA | TRBJ2-3 | TRBV11-2 | NA | CASSHQLDPVRAQYF
NA | TRBJ2-7 | TRBV7-8 | NA | CASSHGTGSYEQYF
NA | TRBJ2-7 | TRBV4-1 | TRBD1 | CASSQAPADREGSSYEQYF
NA | TRBJ2-7 | TRBV4-3 | NA | CASSQGPRAYEQYF
NA | TRBJ1-5 | TRBV19 | TRBD1 | CASSTPPGQGINQPQHF
once | TRBJ2-2 | TRBV6-5 | NA | CASSYSNTGELFF
few | TRBJ1-2 | TRBV5-6 | NA | CASSLGHNYGYTF
NA | TRBJ2-7 | TRBV7-9 | NA | CASSPGGGNEQYF
NA | TRBJ2-7 | TRBV2 | NA | CASSESQYSPGSYEQYF
NA | TRBJ1-5 | TRBV5-6 | NA | CASSLGSRPQHF
NA | TRBJ1-2 | TRBV7-6 | NA | CASSPIEGGWRGYTF
NA | TRBJ2-3 | TRBV10-1 | NA | CASSESNTWGSTDTQYF
NA | TRBJ1-1 | TRBV19 | NA | CASSIEEQDEEAFF
NA | TRBJ1-3 | TRBV7-2 | TRBD1 | CASSLGQGSYTIYF
once | TRBJ2-7 | TRBV13 | NA | CASSSAPEGPNEQYF
NA | TRBJ2-7 | TRBV19 | TRBD1 | CASSISTGGYEQYF